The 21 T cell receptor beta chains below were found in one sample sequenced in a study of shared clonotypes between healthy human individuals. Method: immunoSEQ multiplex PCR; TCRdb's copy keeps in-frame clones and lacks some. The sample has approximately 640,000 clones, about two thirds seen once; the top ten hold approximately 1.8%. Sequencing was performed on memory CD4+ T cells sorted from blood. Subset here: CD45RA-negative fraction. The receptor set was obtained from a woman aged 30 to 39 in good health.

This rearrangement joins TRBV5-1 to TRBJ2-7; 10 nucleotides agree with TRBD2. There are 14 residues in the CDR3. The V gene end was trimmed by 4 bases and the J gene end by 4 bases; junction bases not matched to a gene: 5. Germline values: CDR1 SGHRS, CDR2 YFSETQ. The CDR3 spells CASSPGLAEYEQYF. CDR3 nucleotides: TGCGCCAGCAGCCCCGGACTAGCGGAGTACGAGCAGTACTTC.

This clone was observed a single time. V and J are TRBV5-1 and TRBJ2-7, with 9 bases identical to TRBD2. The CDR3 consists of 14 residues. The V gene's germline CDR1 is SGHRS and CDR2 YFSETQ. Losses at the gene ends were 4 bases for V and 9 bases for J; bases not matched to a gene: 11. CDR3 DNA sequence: TGCGCCAGCAGCGCCGGAGTAGCGGGAGATCCGCAGTACTTC. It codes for CASSAGVAGDPQYF.

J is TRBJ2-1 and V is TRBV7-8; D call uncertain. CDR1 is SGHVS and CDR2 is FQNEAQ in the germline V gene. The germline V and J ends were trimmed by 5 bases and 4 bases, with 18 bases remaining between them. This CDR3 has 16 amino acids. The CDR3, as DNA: TGTGCCAGCAGCCGTGCGGTCGGGCCCGGATACAATGAGCAGTTCTTC. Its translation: CASSRAVGPGYNEQFF.

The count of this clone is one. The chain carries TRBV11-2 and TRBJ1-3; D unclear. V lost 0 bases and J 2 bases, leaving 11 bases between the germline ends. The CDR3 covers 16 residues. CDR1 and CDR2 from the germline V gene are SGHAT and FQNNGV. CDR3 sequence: CASSLDHRQAGNTIYF. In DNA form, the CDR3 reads TGTGCCAGCAGCTTAGATCACCGGCAGGCTGGAAACACCATATATTTT.

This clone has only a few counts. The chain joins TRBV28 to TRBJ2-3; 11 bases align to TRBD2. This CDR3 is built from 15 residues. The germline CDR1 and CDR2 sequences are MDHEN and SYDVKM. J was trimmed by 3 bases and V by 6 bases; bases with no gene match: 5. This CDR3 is CASRTGTSGTDTQYF. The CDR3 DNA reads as TGTGCCAGCAGAACCGGGACTAGCGGAACAGATACGCAGTATTTT.

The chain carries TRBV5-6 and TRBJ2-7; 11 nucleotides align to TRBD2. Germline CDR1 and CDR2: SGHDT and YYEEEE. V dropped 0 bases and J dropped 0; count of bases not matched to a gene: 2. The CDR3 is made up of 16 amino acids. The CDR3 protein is CASSLGLAGSSYEQYF. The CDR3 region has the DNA TGTGCCAGCAGCTTGGGACTAGCGGGATCCTCCTACGAGCAGTACTTC.

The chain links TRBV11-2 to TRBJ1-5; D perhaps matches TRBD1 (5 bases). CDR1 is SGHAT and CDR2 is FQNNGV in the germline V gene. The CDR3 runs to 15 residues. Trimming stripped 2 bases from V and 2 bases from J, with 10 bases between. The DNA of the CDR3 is TGTGCCAGCAGCTTACAGGGAGTGGGCAATCAGCCCCAGCATTTT. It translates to CASSLQGVGNQPQHF.

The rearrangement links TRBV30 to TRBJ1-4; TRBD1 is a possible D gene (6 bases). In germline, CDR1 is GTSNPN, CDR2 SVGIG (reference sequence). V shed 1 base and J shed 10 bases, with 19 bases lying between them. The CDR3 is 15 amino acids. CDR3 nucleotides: TGTGCCTGGAGTGGGGCCACACAGGGAGAGCTAAAACTGTTTTTT. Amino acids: CAWSGATQGELKLFF.

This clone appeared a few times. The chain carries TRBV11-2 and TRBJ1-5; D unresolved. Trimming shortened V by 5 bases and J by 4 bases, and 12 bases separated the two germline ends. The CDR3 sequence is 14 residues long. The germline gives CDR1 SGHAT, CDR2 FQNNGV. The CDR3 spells CASSPRRSNQPQHF. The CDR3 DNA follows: TGTGCCAGCAGCCCGCGCAGGTCGAATCAGCCCCAGCATTTT.

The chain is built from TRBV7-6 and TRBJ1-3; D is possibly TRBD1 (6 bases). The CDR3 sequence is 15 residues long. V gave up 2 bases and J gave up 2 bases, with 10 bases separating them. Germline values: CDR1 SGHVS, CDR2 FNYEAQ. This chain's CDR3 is CASSLPAGAGNTIYF. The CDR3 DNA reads TGTGCCAGCAGCTTACCCGCAGGGGCTGGAAACACCATATATTTT.

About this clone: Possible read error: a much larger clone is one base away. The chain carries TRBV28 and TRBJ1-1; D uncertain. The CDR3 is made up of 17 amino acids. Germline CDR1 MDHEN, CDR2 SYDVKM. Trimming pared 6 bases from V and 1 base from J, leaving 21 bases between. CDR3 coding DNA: TGTGCCAGCAGCTTTCGGCCCGTCGACGCGGGGAACACTGAAGCTTTCTTT. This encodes CASSFRPVDAGNTEAFF.

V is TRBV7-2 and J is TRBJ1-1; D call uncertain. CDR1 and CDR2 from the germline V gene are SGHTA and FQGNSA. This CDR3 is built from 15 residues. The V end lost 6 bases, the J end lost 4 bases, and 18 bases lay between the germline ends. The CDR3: CASRFTALTGTEAFF. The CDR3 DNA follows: TGTGCCAGCAGGTTCACGGCCCTAACGGGCACTGAAGCTTTCTTT.

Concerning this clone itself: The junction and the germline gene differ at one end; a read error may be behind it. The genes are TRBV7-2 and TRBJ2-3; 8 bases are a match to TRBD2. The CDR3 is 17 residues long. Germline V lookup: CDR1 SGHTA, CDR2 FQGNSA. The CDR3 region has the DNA TGTGCCAGCAGCCCCCAGGCGGGAGGCATCGGCACGGATACGCAGTATTTT. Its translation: CASSPQAGGIGTDTQYF.

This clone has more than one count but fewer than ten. The CDR3 region has the DNA TGTGCCAGCAGGGGGCAGGGGGCTCGGTACGAGCAGTACTTC. Translation: CASRGQGARYEQYF. The V gene is TRBV27, the J gene TRBJ2-7; 8 positions match TRBD1. CDR1 and CDR2 (germline): MNHEY, SMNVEV (reference sequence). The CDR3 contains 14 residues. V shed 6 bases, J shed 4 bases, and the junction held 8 bases outside the gene matches.

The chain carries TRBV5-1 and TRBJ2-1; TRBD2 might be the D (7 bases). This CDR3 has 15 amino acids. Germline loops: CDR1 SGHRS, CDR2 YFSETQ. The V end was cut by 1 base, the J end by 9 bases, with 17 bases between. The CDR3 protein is CASSLSAGGGGEQFF. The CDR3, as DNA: TGCGCCAGCAGCTTGTCGGCTGGGGGCGGGGGTGAGCAGTTCTTC.

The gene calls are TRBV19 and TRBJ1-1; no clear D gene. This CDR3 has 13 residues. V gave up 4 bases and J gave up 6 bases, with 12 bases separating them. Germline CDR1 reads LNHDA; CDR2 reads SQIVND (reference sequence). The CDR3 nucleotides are TGTGCCAGTAGTAGGGAGGGTCAGTCTGAAGCTTTCTTT. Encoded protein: CASSREGQSEAFF.

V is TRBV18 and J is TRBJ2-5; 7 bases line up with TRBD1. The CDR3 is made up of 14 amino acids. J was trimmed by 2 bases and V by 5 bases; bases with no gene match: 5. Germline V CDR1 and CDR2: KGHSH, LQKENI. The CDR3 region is CASSAGTVQETQYF. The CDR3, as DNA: TGTGCCAGCTCAGCCGGGACAGTACAAGAGACCCAGTACTTC.

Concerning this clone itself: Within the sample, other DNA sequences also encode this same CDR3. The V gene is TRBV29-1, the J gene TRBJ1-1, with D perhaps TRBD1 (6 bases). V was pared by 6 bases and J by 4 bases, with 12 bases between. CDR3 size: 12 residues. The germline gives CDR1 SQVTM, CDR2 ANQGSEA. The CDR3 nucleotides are TGCAGCGTCCAGGGGCGTGGCACTGAAGCTTTCTTT. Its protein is CSVQGRGTEAFF. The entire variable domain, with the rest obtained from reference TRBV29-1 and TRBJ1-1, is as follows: SAVISQKPSRDICQRGTSLTIQCQVDSQVTMMFWYRQQPGQSLTLIATANQGSEATYESGFVIDKFPISRPNLTFSTLTVSNMSPEDSSIYLCSVQGRGTEAFFGQGTRLTVV.

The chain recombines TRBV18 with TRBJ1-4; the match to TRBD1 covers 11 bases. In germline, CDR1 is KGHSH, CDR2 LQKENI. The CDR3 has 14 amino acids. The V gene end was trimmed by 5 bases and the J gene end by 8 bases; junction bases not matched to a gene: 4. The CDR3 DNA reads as TGTGCCAGCTCAGGACAGGGGGCTCGCGAAAAACTGTTTTTT. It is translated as CASSGQGAREKLFF.

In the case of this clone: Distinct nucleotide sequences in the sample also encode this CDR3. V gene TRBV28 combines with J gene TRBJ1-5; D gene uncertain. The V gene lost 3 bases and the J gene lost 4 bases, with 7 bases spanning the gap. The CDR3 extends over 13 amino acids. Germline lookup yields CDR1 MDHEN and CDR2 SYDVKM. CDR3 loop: CASSFSGNQPQHF. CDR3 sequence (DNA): TGTGCCAGCAGTTTTTCGGGTAATCAGCCCCAGCATTTT.

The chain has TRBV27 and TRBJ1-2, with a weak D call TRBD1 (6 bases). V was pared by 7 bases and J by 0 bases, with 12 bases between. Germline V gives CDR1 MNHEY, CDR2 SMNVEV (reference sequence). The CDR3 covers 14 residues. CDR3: CASKPGHTNYGYTF. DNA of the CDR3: TGTGCCAGCAAACCGGGACACACTAACTATGGCTACACCTTC.